This paragraph reports one T cell receptor beta chain. Antigen specificity is unknown. The sample is drawn from a study of blood T cells in healthy people across ages. V was cut by 1 base and J by 4 bases, with 10 bases left in between. The germline CDR1 and CDR2 sequences are SGHDN and FVKESK. The CDR3 runs to 14 residues. PCR was performed a second time for about 6 to 11 cycles using a sample-barcoded 5' primer and a J-beta primer mix. One entry per CDR3 protein results from TCRdb running MiXCR on the 5' RACE reads. Here the sample spans about 680,000 distinct CDR3 sequences, 49% being singletons. Study results and limitations: One million T cells yielded diversity estimates that were considered underestimates.

This receptor was identified in a woman aged 60-70 years in good health. The gene calls are TRBV14 and TRBJ1-2; no firm D call. Sequenced sample: blood. CDR3 residues: CASSQGTTIYGYTF. The CDR3 region has the DNA TGTGCCAGCAGCCAAGGTACCACGATCTATGGCTACACCTTC.